This T cell receptor (beta chain) was recovered during a study of T cell responses to AZD1222 COVID-19 vaccine. The study, taken as a whole, reports: Without day 14 samples, only post-peak T cell repertoires were studied. Baseline seropositivity occurred in only a handful of AZD1222 recipients.

Sequenced by immunoSEQ multiplex PCR; TCRdb stores in-frame clones only, minus some. The repertoire includes around 80,000 clones, 80% to 90% of them detected once, and about 10% sits in the top ten. The ends were cut back, 3 bases at V and 1 base at J, with 6 bases in the middle. The germline V gene encodes CDR1 DFQATT and CDR2 SNEGSKA (reference sequence). The length of the CDR3 is 12 residues. The table lists this clone with a few counts. The antigen is unknown. Pooling was applied to second doses at about 4 or about 12 weeks. This receptor was identified in an adult who received the AZD1222 COVID-19 vaccine. The rearrangement uses TRBV20-1 and TRBJ2-5; D is undetermined. This specimen consisted of peripheral blood, obtained 28 days after the second AZD1222 dose. The chain's CDR3 is CSASPSQETQYF. The CDR3, as DNA: TGCAGTGCTAGTCCAAGCCAAGAGACCCAGTACTTC.